The clone carrying this T cell receptor beta chain was recorded at least ten times. Primers targeting TRAV and TRBV primed first-strand cDNA, covering alpha and beta chains. With a V-primer adapter and a constant-region primer, TCRs were amplified for roughly 20 PCR cycles. TCRdb passed the reads through MiXCR, listing each CDR3 protein once. The sample carries tens of thousands of distinct CDR3 sequences, less than 25% recorded once. The entry originates in a study of low-dose radiotherapy and immunotherapy resistance in tumors. As for the study in general: A dose of 1 Gy per fraction every two weeks went to Cohort 2, totaling 13 Gy over 26 weeks.

Noted time point: after trial treatment. Treatment described: LDRT plus nivolumab, ipilimumab, low-dose cyclophosphamide and aspirin (RACIN trial). This receptor was taken from a female donor with ovarian cancer. Sequences were derived from PBMCs, sampled after low-dose radiotherapy plus immunotherapy.

The CDR3 DNA is TGTGCCAGCAGGCCCTGGACAGGGGCGGACACCGGGGAGCTGTTTTTT. It codes for CASRPWTGADTGELFF. This rearrangement joins TRBV6-2 or TRBV6-3 to TRBJ2-2; 9 positions match TRBD1. The CDR3 contains 16 residues. From germline, CDR1 is MNHEY and CDR2 SVGEGT. V shed 6 bases, J shed 3 bases, and the junction held 8 bases outside the gene matches.